The next 5 T cell receptor beta chains were all read from a single sample in a study of technical replicates of blood from a handful of donors. Measured with immunoSEQ multiplex PCR; TCRdb has only the in-frame clones, and not every one. The data contain more than 90,000 clones, approximately 96% of them singletons. Source material: T cells isolated from PBMCs. Receptors originate from a human donor in good health.

The chain carries TRBV7-9 and TRBJ1-1; possibly TRBD1 for D (5 bases). V gave up 6 bases and J gave up 2 bases, with 16 bases separating them. The germline V gene encodes CDR1 SEHNR and CDR2 FQNEAQ (reference sequence). The CDR3 covers 15 residues. CDR3 amino acids: CASSRREQVNTEAFF. In nucleotides, the CDR3 is TGTGCCAGCAGTCGAAGAGAACAGGTCAACACTGAAGCTTTCTTT.

The chain employs TRBV12-5 and TRBJ1-4, with TRBD1 matching 7 bases. Germline V lookup: CDR1 LGHNT, CDR2 FRNRAP. The CDR3 covers 16 residues. With 6 bases clipped from V and 3 bases from J, the junction kept 10 bases outside the gene matches. The CDR3 here is CASGLGQQPPNEKLFF. Written as DNA, the CDR3 is TGTGCTAGTGGCCTGGGACAGCAGCCTCCTAATGAAAAACTGTTTTTT.

V usage is TRBV4-1 and J usage is TRBJ2-7; D is perhaps TRBD1 (5 bases). The ends were cut back, 1 base at V and 2 bases at J, with 12 bases in the middle. Germline V lookup: CDR1 MGHRA, CDR2 YSYEKL. The CDR3 is 15 amino acids. This CDR3 is CASSQGGAATYEQYF. Here the CDR3 DNA reads TGCGCCAGCAGCCAAGGGGGCGCGGCAACCTACGAGCAGTACTTC.

The chain combines TRBV29-1 with TRBJ2-1; D perhaps matches TRBD1 (6 bases). The germline gives CDR1 SQVTM, CDR2 ANQGSEA. V gave up 5 bases and J gave up 10 bases, with 15 bases separating them. The CDR3 sequence is 12 residues long. CDR3 residues: CSVPFTGPEQFF. Written as DNA, the CDR3 is TGCAGCGTTCCCTTCACAGGGCCGGAGCAGTTCTTC.

V is TRBV9 and J is TRBJ2-7, with 10 nucleotides matching TRBD2. Germline loops: CDR1 SGDLS, CDR2 YYNGEE. The CDR3 runs 14 residues. V gave up 3 bases and J gave up 6 bases; unmatched junction bases: 6. For the CDR3, the DNA is TGTGCCAGCAGCGAGCACGGGACTAGCGCCGAGCAGTACTTC. Translating gives CASSEHGTSAEQYF.